This T cell receptor (beta chain) was captured by sequencing in a study of blood T cell repertoires in COVID-19. Study-wide context: Sites in the United States, Italy and Spain provided acute and convalescent COVID-19 samples.

Patients of the Seattle cohort, enrolled during active infection, were followed longitudinally. Germline V lookup: CDR1 GTSNPN, CDR2 SVGIG (reference sequence). CDR3 length: 13 residues. V lost 2 bases and J lost 3, with 8 bases in between. Authors' analysis steps: From reference gene primer amplification, estimates of nucleated cell counts were derived. The assay was immunoSEQ multiplex PCR, and TCRdb's table has in-frame clones only and misses some. The V and J calls and clone size are taken from that table; D and trimming were inferred from the DNA. The sample lists around 250,000 clones, about 82% seen once, with approximately 6% in the top ten.

The gene calls are TRBV30 and TRBJ1-5, with D uncertain. The sequence was obtained from a woman aged 80 or over with COVID-19, enrolled during active disease. The sequenced sample was peripheral blood. The CDR3 region has the DNA TGTGCCTGGAGTACCGGGTCCAATCAGCCCCAGCATTTT. Translating it yields CAWSTGSNQPQHF.